The T cell receptor (beta chain) under discussion was sequenced for a study of blood T cell repertoires in COVID-19. Study overall: COVID-19 samples collected from the United States, Italy and Spain covered acute and convalescent phases. PBMCs, B-cell-depleted T cells, or T cells were the source of the cDNA or gDNA that made up the material.

Original analysis: How many nucleated cells were present was estimated from reference gene primer amplification. Clones were read by immunoSEQ multiplex PCR, and TCRdb kept only the in-frame ones, dropping some. Clone size and V and J calls were adopted from that table, with D and trimming inferred from the DNA. This table has 120,000 or so clones, roughly 83% appearing once. CDR1 MNHEY and CDR2 SVGEGT come from the germline V gene. The CDR3 loop spans 13 amino acids. The ends were cut back, 4 bases at V and 4 bases at J, with 10 bases in the middle. V usage is TRBV6-2 or TRBV6-3 and J usage is TRBJ1-2; D not resolved. Sequenced input: peripheral blood. This TCR derives from a man between 40 and 49 years old with active or convalescent COVID-19. CDR3 amino acids: CASSWALPYGYTF. The CDR3 DNA reads as TGTGCCAGCAGTTGGGCCCTACCCTATGGCTACACCTTC.